This is a list of T cell receptor beta chains from one sample in a study of cytomegalovirus exposure and HLA in healthy donors. Profiling relied on immunoSEQ multiplex PCR, and the TCRdb table lists in-frame clones only, not all of them. Altogether roughly 200,000 clones are present, roughly 81% being singletons, with the ten largest covering approximately 2.1%. Sequencing was done on a sample of PBMCs. These receptors all come from a woman between 25 and 40 years old in good health and CMV-seropositive. CDR3s include the opening cysteine and the closing phenylalanine or tryptophan. The D gene is left open where the match is weak. Expanded clones are given a class, and other clones once, few, many or no size at all.

j_gene,v_gene,abundance,d_gene,CDR3aa,CDR3nt
TRBJ1-2,TRBV6-5,NA,TRBD1,CASSYTRTGNYTF,TGTGCCAGCAGTTACACTCGGACAGGGAACTACACCTTC
TRBJ2-1,TRBV4-2,few,TRBD2,CASSRAGAGTYNEQFF,TGTGCCAGCAGCCGGGCGGGAGCTGGGACCTACAATGAGCAGTTCTTC
TRBJ1-5,TRBV7-2,few,NA,CASKPRHDSNQPQHF,TGTGCCAGCAAACCCAGGCATGATAGCAATCAGCCCCAGCATTTT
TRBJ2-2,TRBV4-3,NA,NA,CASSQLLLNTGELFF,TGCGCCAGCAGCCAATTGTTACTCAACACCGGGGAGCTGTTTTTT
TRBJ2-1,TRBV7-3,few,NA,CASGARINEQFF,TGTGCCAGCGGGGCTAGGATCAATGAGCAGTTCTTC
TRBJ1-2,TRBV5-5,NA,NA,CASKSAFRGQGYTF,TGTGCCAGCAAATCAGCCTTCCGGGGTCAGGGCTACACCTTC
TRBJ1-1,TRBV18,NA,TRBD1,CASSPDRGTDTEAFF,TGTGCCAGCTCACCCGACAGGGGGACCGACACTGAAGCTTTCTTT
TRBJ2-5,TRBV5-1,few,TRBD1,CASTPTATGWETQYF,TGCGCCAGCACCCCAACCGCGACAGGGTGGGAGACCCAGTACTTC
TRBJ1-2,TRBV15,NA,NA,CATSRGGVGYTF,TGTGCCACCAGCAGAGGGGGGGTGGGCTACACCTTC
TRBJ1-1,TRBV6-4,NA,TRBD1,CAITGGTEAFF,TGTGCCATCACAGGGGGAACTGAAGCTTTCTTT
TRBJ2-3,TRBV30,NA,NA,CAWTPGTDTQYF,TGTGCCTGGACTCCTGGCACAGATACGCAGTATTTT
TRBJ2-2,TRBV2,NA,NA,CASSEWQNTGELFF,TGTGCCAGCAGTGAATGGCAGAACACCGGGGAGCTGTTTTTT
TRBJ2-2,TRBV29-1,NA,TRBD1,CSVGQGYTGELFF,TGCAGCGTGGGACAGGGGTACACCGGGGAGCTGTTTTTT
TRBJ1-1,TRBV16,NA,TRBD1,CASSPQYQQGTGAFF,TGTGCCAGCAGCCCACAATACCAACAGGGGACTGGAGCTTTCTTT
TRBJ2-5,TRBV11-2,NA,NA,CASSLAGASETQYF,TGTGCCAGCAGCTTAGCAGGGGCCAGCGAGACCCAGTACTTC
TRBJ2-1,TRBV30,few,NA,CAWSGGRSSYNEQFF,TGTGCCTGGAGCGGGGGACGGAGCTCCTACAATGAGCAGTTCTTC
TRBJ2-5,TRBV23-1,once,NA,CASSRISFRGKYQETQYF,TGCGCCAGCAGTCGTATCTCTTTTAGGGGCAAGTACCAAGAGACCCAGTACTTC
TRBJ2-7,TRBV28,few,NA,CASSSPGYEQYF,TGTGCCAGCAGTTCTCCGGGCTACGAGCAGTACTTC
TRBJ1-1,TRBV7-9,NA,NA,CASSTGRVNTEAFF,TGTGCCAGTTCCACAGGGCGTGTGAACACTGAAGCTTTCTTT
TRBJ2-7,TRBV5-1,NA,TRBD1,CASSSRVRGRYEQYF,TGCGCCAGCAGCTCCCGCGTCAGGGGGCGATACGAGCAGTACTTC
TRBJ2-2,TRBV9,few,TRBD2,CASSVANREGYTGELFF,TGTGCCAGCAGCGTAGCTAACCGGGAGGGGTACACCGGGGAGCTGTTTTTT
TRBJ1-5,TRBV21-1,NA,NA,CASLGDTNQPQHF,TGTGCCAGCCTCGGGGACACCAATCAGCCCCAGCATTTT
TRBJ2-1,TRBV6-6,few,TRBD2,CASTNGGTSGNEQFF,TGTGCCAGCACCAACGGGGGGACTAGCGGCAATGAGCAGTTCTTC
TRBJ2-1,TRBV2,NA,TRBD2,CASKGRLAGAGRDEQFF,TGTGCCAGCAAAGGTAGACTAGCGGGCGCGGGGAGGGATGAGCAGTTCTTC
TRBJ1-2,TRBV9,NA,NA,CASSPTGPYGYTF,TGTGCCAGCAGTCCTACAGGACCCTATGGCTACACCTTC
TRBJ2-6,TRBV11-3,few,TRBD1,CASSSGQGDSGANVLTF,TGTGCCAGCAGCTCCGGACAGGGGGACTCTGGGGCCAACGTCCTGACTTTC
TRBJ1-2,TRBV15,many,NA,CATSRDSQGSYGYTF,TGTGCCACCAGCAGAGATAGCCAGGGGAGCTATGGCTACACCTTC
TRBJ1-2,TRBV7-9,NA,NA,CASSLVQGLNYGYTF,TGTGCCAGCAGCTTAGTACAGGGCTTAAACTATGGCTACACCTTC
TRBJ2-3,TRBV10-3,NA,TRBD2,CAISTRGRGGTDTQYF,TGTGCCATCAGTACGCGGGGACGGGGGGGCACAGATACGCAGTATTTT
TRBJ1-1,TRBV7-2,NA,TRBD1,CASSRQGMGTEAFF,TGTGCCAGCAGTAGACAGGGAATGGGGACTGAAGCTTTCTTT
TRBJ2-5,TRBV10-3,once,TRBD1,CAINDRGRRETQYF,TGTGCCATCAATGACAGGGGGCGGCGAGAGACCCAGTACTTC
TRBJ2-7,TRBV7-2,NA,TRBD2,CASSKGKTTSGRPYEQYF,TGTGCCAGCAGCAAGGGGAAGACTACTAGCGGGCGTCCCTACGAGCAGTACTTC
TRBJ1-2,TRBV7-2,NA,TRBD1,CASSLTGGYGYTF,TGTGCCAGCAGCTTGACAGGGGGGTATGGCTACACCTTC
TRBJ2-7,TRBV10-3,once,NA,CAISEWATSSYEQYF,TGTGCCATCAGTGAGTGGGCGACTAGCTCCTACGAGCAGTACTTC
TRBJ1-4,TRBV6-5,NA,NA,CASSSLPGIIEKLFF,TGTGCCAGCAGTTCCCTCCCCGGGATTATCGAAAAACTGTTTTTT
TRBJ2-7,TRBV20-1,NA,NA,CSAELTYEQYF,TGCAGTGCTGAACTGACCTACGAGCAGTACTTC
TRBJ2-7,TRBV4-3,NA,TRBD2,CASSQVSGRPAYEQYF,TGCGCCAGCAGCCAGGTTAGCGGGAGACCCGCCTACGAGCAGTACTTC
TRBJ2-7,TRBV5-4,NA,NA,CASSFRRAAFSYEQYF,TGTGCCAGCAGCTTCAGACGAGCGGCCTTCTCCTACGAGCAGTACTTC
TRBJ2-7,TRBV4-2,NA,TRBD2,CASSQESGRTNEQYF,TGTGCCAGCAGCCAAGAAAGCGGGAGAACGAACGAGCAGTACTTC
TRBJ2-1,TRBV7-2,NA,TRBD2,CASSLSTAGGQDEQFF,TGTGCCAGCAGCTTATCGACGGCGGGAGGGCAGGATGAGCAGTTCTTC
TRBJ2-3,TRBV28,NA,NA,CASSSPESTQYF,TGTGCCAGCAGTTCCCCCGAGTCTACGCAGTATTTT
TRBJ1-3,TRBV15,NA,NA,CATSRDSWSPAGNTIYF,TGTGCCACCAGCAGAGATAGTTGGTCCCCCGCGGGAAACACCATATATTTT
TRBJ2-2,TRBV11-2,NA,TRBD2,CASSLGASGGTGELFF,TGTGCCAGCAGCTTAGGTGCTAGCGGTGGAACCGGGGAGCTGTTTTTT
TRBJ2-3,TRBV10-3,NA,TRBD1,CAISGTGEGTDTQYF,TGTGCCATCAGTGGGACAGGGGAAGGCACAGATACGCAGTATTTT
TRBJ2-6,TRBV5-4,NA,NA,CASSLVRSSGANVLTF,TGTGCCAGCAGCTTGGTGCGATCCTCTGGGGCCAACGTCCTGACTTTC
TRBJ2-5,TRBV28,NA,TRBD2,CASSWTRAQETQYF,TGTGCCAGCAGTTGGACTAGGGCCCAAGAGACCCAGTACTTC
TRBJ1-5,TRBV9,NA,NA,CASSGGRNQPQHF,TGTGCCAGCAGCGGAGGGCGAAATCAGCCCCAGCATTTT
TRBJ2-7,TRBV19,NA,TRBD1,CASSPSLGGRRHEQYF,TGTGCCAGTAGCCCCTCTTTAGGGGGCCGGAGACACGAGCAGTACTTC
TRBJ1-1,TRBV5-6,few,NA,CASSLEPYYEGANTEAFF,TGTGCCAGCAGCTTGGAACCCTATTATGAAGGGGCGAACACTGAAGCTTTCTTT
TRBJ2-1,TRBV6-5,NA,NA,CASSSNNEQFF,TGTGCCAGCAGTTCAAACAATGAGCAGTTCTTC
TRBJ2-7,TRBV7-2,NA,TRBD2,CASSSSGLASYEQYF,TGTGCCAGCAGCTCTAGCGGACTGGCATCCTACGAGCAGTACTTC
TRBJ2-5,TRBV9,NA,NA,CASSLSSAGVETQYF,TGTGCCAGCAGCCTTTCTTCAGCAGGGGTTGAGACCCAGTACTTC